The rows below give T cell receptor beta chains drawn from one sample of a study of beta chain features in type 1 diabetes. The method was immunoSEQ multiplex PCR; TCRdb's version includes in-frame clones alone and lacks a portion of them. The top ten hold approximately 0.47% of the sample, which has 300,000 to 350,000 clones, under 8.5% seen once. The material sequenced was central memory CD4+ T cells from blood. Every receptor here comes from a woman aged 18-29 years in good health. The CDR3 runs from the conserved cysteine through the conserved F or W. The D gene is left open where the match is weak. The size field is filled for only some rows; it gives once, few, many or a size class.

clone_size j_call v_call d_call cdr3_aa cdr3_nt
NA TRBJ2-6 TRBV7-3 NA CASSRGPSSGANVLTF TGTGCCAGCAGCCGAGGGCCCAGCTCTGGGGCCAACGTCCTGACTTTC
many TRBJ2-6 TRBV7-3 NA CASSRNSGANVLTF TGTGCCAGCAGCCGGAACTCTGGGGCCAACGTCCTGACTTTC
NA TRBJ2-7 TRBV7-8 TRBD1 CASSSGTGAGEQYF TGTGCCAGCAGCTCGGGGACAGGGGCAGGGGAGCAGTACTTC
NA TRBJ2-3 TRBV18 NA CASSPSGATDTQYF TGTGCCAGCTCACCATCAGGGGCGACAGATACGCAGTATTTT
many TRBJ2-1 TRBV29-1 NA CSGGPYNEQFF TGCAGCGGCGGACCTTACAATGAGCAGTTCTTC
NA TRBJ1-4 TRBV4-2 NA CASSQIDRRNEKLFF TGTGCCAGCAGCCAGATAGACAGGCGTAATGAAAAACTGTTTTTT
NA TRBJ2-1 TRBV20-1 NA CSAPDYNEQFF TGCAGTGCTCCGGACTACAATGAGCAGTTCTTC
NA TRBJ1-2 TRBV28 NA CASSLTGYNGYTF TGTGCCAGCAGTTTAACAGGGTATAATGGCTACACCTTC
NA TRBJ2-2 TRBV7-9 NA CASSLTKDTGELFF TGTGCCAGCAGCTTGACAAAGGACACCGGGGAGCTGTTTTTT
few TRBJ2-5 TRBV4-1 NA CASSQGSGGETQYF TGCGCCAGCAGCCAAGGTAGCGGCGGCGAGACCCAGTACTTC
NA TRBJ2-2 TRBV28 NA CASGFTGELFF TGTGCCAGCGGTTTCACCGGGGAGCTGTTTTTT
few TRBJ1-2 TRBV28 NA CASSFAQGYGYTF TGTGCCAGCAGTTTTGCACAGGGCTATGGCTACACCTTC
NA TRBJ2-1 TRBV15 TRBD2 CATSRAISGENYNEQFF TGTGCCACCAGCAGAGCGATTAGCGGGGAGAACTACAATGAGCAGTTCTTC
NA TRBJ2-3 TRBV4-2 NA CASRAEQGDTQYF TGTGCCAGCAGGGCGGAGCAAGGAGATACGCAGTATTTT
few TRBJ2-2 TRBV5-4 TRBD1 CASGFNRGTGELFF TGTGCCAGCGGTTTTAACAGGGGGACCGGGGAGCTGTTTTTT
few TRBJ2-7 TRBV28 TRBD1 CASRSGTEIEQYF TGTGCCAGCAGATCCGGGACAGAGATCGAGCAGTACTTC
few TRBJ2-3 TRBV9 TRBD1 CASSRRTGPDTQYF TGTGCCAGCAGCCGGAGGACAGGGCCAGATACGCAGTATTTT
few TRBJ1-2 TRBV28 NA CASSLQLSAGRSYGYTF TGTGCCAGCAGTTTGCAGCTTTCGGCAGGCAGGTCATATGGCTACACCTTC
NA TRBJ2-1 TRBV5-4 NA CASSAERASYNEQFF TGTGCCAGCAGCGCAGAGCGGGCCTCCTACAATGAGCAGTTCTTC
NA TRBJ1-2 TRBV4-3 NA CASSQDLGRSYGYTF TGCGCCAGCAGCCAAGATCTGGGACGAAGCTATGGCTACACCTTC
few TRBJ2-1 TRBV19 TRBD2 CASSMNPSGGYNEQFF TGTGCCAGTAGTATGAACCCCAGCGGGGGATACAATGAGCAGTTCTTC
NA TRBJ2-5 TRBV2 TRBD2 CASSPSVAGKETQYF TGTGCCAGCAGCCCCAGTGTAGCGGGGAAAGAGACCCAGTACTTC
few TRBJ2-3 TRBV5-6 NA CASTGIADTQYF TGTGCCAGTACAGGGATCGCAGATACGCAGTATTTT
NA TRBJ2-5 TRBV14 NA CASSRVGKPYQETQYF TGTGCCAGCAGCCGGGTGGGTAAACCGTACCAAGAGACCCAGTACTTC
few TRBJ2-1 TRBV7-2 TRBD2 CASSLDSRSGGSRYNEQFF TGTGCCAGCAGCTTAGATTCTCGGTCGGGGGGTTCTAGGTACAATGAGCAGTTCTTC
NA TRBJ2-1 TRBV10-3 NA CATTGELPNEQFF TGTGCCACTACGGGGGAGCTTCCCAATGAGCAGTTCTTC
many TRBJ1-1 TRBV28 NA CASSLLRTEAFF TGTGCCAGCAGTTTACTTCGCACTGAAGCTTTCTTT